Presented here are 14 T cell receptor beta chains from one specimen sequenced in a study of memory CD4+ T cells and cytomegalovirus serostatus. Produced via immunoSEQ multiplex PCR; TCRdb's table is partial and in-frame only. The sample shows approximately 47,000 clones, around four fifths of them seen only once. The sort gate was single viable CD3+CD4+CD8-CD45RO+ cells for memory CD4+ T cells. The specimen was memory CD4+ T cells from blood. These receptors were obtained from an adult in good health and CMV-seronegative.

The chain carries TRBV11-2 and TRBJ2-5, with a tentative D call TRBD2 (6 bases). The CDR3 extends over 14 amino acids. From germline, CDR1 is SGHAT and CDR2 FQNNGV. Trimming removed 1 base at V and 3 bases at J, with 9 bases between. The CDR3 DNA reads as TGTGCCAGCAGCTTAGGTACGGGAGAAGAGACCCAGTACTTC. As protein: CASSLGTGEETQYF.

The rearrangement links TRBV29-1 to TRBJ1-5; weak D call: TRBD1 (5 bases). Germline CDR1 reads SQVTM; CDR2 reads ANQGSEA. This CDR3 comprises 13 residues. V shed 4 bases and J shed 0 bases, with 7 bases lying between them. CDR3: CSVGGDSNQPQHF. As DNA, the CDR3 is TGCAGCGTTGGGGGGGATAGCAATCAGCCCCAGCATTTT.

The chain combines TRBV18 with TRBJ1-1, with D tentatively TRBD1 (5 bases). CDR3 length: 13 amino acids. V was clipped by 4 bases and J by 3 bases, with 9 bases between them. The germline CDR1 and CDR2 sequences are KGHSH and LQKENI. The CDR3 protein is CASSQDRDTEAFF. The CDR3 region has the DNA TGTGCCAGCTCACAAGACAGAGACACTGAAGCTTTCTTT.

The J gene is TRBJ1-5, the V gene TRBV30, with no clear D. The CDR3 extends over 13 amino acids. Germline lookup yields CDR1 GTSNPN and CDR2 SVGIG (reference sequence). Trimming cost V 1 base and J 5 bases, with 9 bases left between them. For the CDR3, the DNA is TGTGCCTGGAGTGGAGGAGGAGATCAGCCCCAGCATTTT. It translates to CAWSGGGDQPQHF.

This rearrangement joins TRBV7-2 to TRBJ2-7; D is possibly TRBD1 or TRBD2 (5 bases each). The germline V gene has CDR1 SGHTA and CDR2 FQGNSA. Deletions cut 5 bases from V and 1 base from J, with 15 bases between. CDR3 length equals 15 residues. The CDR3 here is CASSLRDGPSYEQYF. DNA for the CDR3: TGTGCCAGCAGCCTCCGGGACGGACCTTCCTACGAGCAGTACTTC.

The V call is TRBV19, the J call TRBJ1-5; 7 positions match TRBD1. The CDR3 is made up of 15 amino acids. From germline, CDR1 is LNHDA and CDR2 SQIVND (reference sequence). V dropped 6 bases and J dropped 2; count of bases not matched to a gene: 7. CDR3 coding DNA: TGTGCCAGTAGAGACATAACAGGGGGCAATCAGCCCCAGCATTTT. As protein: CASRDITGGNQPQHF.

The chain recombines TRBV19 with TRBJ1-2; 7 bases are a match to TRBD1. CDR3 length equals 12 residues. V lost 6 bases to trimming and J lost 8 bases; unmatched junction nucleotides: 6. Germline V lookup: CDR1 LNHDA, CDR2 SQIVND (reference sequence). The CDR3 spells CASSRTGGGYTF. Here the CDR3 DNA reads TGTGCCAGTAGCCGGACAGGAGGGGGCTACACCTTC.

The rearrangement uses TRBV7-3 and TRBJ2-5, with D possibly being TRBD1 (5 bases). Germline V gives CDR1 SGHTA, CDR2 FQGTGA. V lost 1 base to trimming and J lost 5 bases, with 14 bases between them. The CDR3 covers 15 residues. The CDR3 loop is CASSLKGWLVETQYF. CDR3 nucleotides: TGTGCCAGCAGCTTAAAGGGGTGGCTAGTTGAGACCCAGTACTTC.

About this clone itself: An end of the junction does not agree with germline; a read error may underlie this. The rearrangement uses TRBV5-5 and TRBJ1-1; 7 positions match TRBD1. Germline V gene sequence: CDR1 SGHKS, CDR2 YYEKEE (reference sequence). The CDR3 runs 15 residues. As DNA, the CDR3 is TGCGCCAGCAGCGAGTCTTGGCAGGGGGGGACTGAAGCTTTCTTT. This sequence encodes CASSESWQGGTEAFF. The full variable domain, rest sourced from reference TRBV5-5 and TRBJ1-1, is DAGVTQSPTHLIKTRGQQVTLRCSPISGHKSVSWYQQVLGQGPQFIFQYYEKEERGRGNFPDRFSARQFPNYSSELNVNALLLGDSALYLCASSESWQGGTEAFFGQGTRLTVV.

This chain uses TRBV30 with TRBJ1-5; possibly TRBD1 for D (5 bases). The V gene's germline CDR1 is GTSNPN and CDR2 SVGIG (reference sequence). The CDR3 is 13 amino acids. The germline V and J ends were trimmed by 1 base and 7 bases, with 11 bases remaining between them. CDR3 nucleotides: TGTGCCTGGAGTGGGGGGGTTTGGCAGCCCCAGCATTTT. Encoded protein: CAWSGGVWQPQHF.

This clone was counted a few times. CDR3 nucleotide sequence: TGTGCCAGCAGTGGGGGGGACAAATTTGAAGCTTTCTTT. As protein: CASSGGDKFEAFF. The chain joins TRBV2 to TRBJ1-1; D may be TRBD1 (6 bases). The length of the CDR3 is 13 residues. Germline V CDR1 and CDR2: SNHLY, FYNNEI. The V end lost 4 bases, the J end lost 7 bases, and 13 bases lay between the germline ends.

The chain uses TRBV18 and TRBJ2-7; 9 positions match TRBD1. After removal of 4 bases from V and 3 bases from J, the junction contained 7 bases not matched to a gene. The germline V gene has CDR1 KGHSH and CDR2 LQKENI. This CDR3 has 15 residues. DNA for the CDR3: TGTGCCAGCTCACTAACCGGGACAGGGATCTACGAGCAGTACTTC. Residues: CASSLTGTGIYEQYF.

This rearrangement joins TRBV4-1 to TRBJ1-2; weak D call: TRBD1 (6 bases). The CDR3 is made up of 15 amino acids. Germline CDR1 reads MGHRA; CDR2 reads YSYEKL. Trimming took off 4 bases at V and 3 bases at J, with 15 bases between the two ends. The CDR3 sequence is CASSRLGGLDYGYTF. CDR3 sequence (DNA): TGCGCCAGCAGCCGCTTGGGGGGCCTGGACTATGGCTACACCTTC.

The J gene is TRBJ1-6, the V gene TRBV7-8; D remains ambiguous. This CDR3 comprises 16 residues. V was cut by 4 bases and J by 4 bases, with 14 bases left in between. CDR1 is SGHVS and CDR2 is FQNEAQ in the germline V gene. CDR3 nucleotides: TGTGCCAGCAGCTCGCAGAGGACCGGGTATAATTCACCCCTCCACTTT. Translating it yields CASSSQRTGYNSPLHF.